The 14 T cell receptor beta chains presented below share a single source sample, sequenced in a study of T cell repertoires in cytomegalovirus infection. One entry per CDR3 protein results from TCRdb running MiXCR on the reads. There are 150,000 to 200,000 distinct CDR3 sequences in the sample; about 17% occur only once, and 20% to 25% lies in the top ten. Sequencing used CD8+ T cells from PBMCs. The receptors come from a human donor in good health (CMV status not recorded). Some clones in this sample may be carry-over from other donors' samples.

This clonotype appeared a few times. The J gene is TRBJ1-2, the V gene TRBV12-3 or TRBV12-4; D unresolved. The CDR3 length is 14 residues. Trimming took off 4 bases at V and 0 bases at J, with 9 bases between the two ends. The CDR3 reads CASSSGPSNYGYTF. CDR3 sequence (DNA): TGTGCCAGCAGTTCTGGGCCTTCTAACTATGGCTACACCTTC.

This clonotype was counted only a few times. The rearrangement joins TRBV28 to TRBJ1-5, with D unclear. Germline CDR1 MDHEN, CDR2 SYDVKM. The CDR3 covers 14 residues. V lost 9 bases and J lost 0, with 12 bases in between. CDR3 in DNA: TGTGCCAGTGAACAAGTTTATAGCAATCAGCCCCAGCATTTT. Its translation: CASEQVYSNQPQHF.

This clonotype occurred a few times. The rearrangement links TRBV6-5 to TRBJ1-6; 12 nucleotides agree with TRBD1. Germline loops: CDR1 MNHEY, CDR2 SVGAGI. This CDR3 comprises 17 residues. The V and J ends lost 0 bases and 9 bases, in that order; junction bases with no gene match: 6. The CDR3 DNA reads TGTGCCAGCAGTTACTCGAGGGGACAGGGGGCCGGTTCACCCCTCCACTTT. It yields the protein CASSYSRGQGAGSPLHF.

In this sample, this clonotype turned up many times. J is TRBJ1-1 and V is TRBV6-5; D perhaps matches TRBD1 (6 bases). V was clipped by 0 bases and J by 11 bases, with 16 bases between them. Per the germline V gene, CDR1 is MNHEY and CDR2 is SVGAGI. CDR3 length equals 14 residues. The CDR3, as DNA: TGTGCCAGCAGTTACTCAGCTTTGGGGGCATCGGCTTTCTTT. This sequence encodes CASSYSALGASAFF.

CDR3 DNA: TGTGCCAGCAGTTTTGGCCCAGCGGCCGGGGGGGACGGTACAGATACGCAGTATTTT. This gives the protein CASSFGPAAGGDGTDTQYF. J is TRBJ2-3 and V is TRBV28; 8 nucleotides agree with TRBD2. After removal of 3 bases from V and 3 bases from J, the junction contained 17 bases not matched to a gene. Germline loops: CDR1 MDHEN, CDR2 SYDVKM. This CDR3 region has 19 residues.

The CDR3 here is CASSPNEDGPIYEQYF. In DNA, the CDR3 is TGTGCCAGCAGCCCTAACGAAGACGGTCCCATCTACGAGCAGTACTTC. The genes are TRBV14 and TRBJ2-7; no clear D. CDR1 SGHDN and CDR2 FVKESK come from the germline V gene. V dropped 4 bases and J dropped 3 bases, with 19 bases sitting between them. The CDR3 sequence is 16 residues long.

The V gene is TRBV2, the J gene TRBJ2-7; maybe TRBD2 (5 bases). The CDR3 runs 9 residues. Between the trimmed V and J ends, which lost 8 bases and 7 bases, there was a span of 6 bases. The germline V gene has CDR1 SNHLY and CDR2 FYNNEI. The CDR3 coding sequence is TGTGCCAGCGGGGAGGAGCAGTACTTC. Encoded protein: CASGEEQYF.

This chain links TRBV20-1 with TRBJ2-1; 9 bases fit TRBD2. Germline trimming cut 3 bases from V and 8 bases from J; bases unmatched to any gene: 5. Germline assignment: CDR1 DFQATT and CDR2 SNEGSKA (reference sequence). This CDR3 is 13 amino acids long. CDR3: CSASLGLAYEQFF. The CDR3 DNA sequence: TGCAGTGCTAGTCTGGGACTAGCTTATGAGCAGTTCTTC.

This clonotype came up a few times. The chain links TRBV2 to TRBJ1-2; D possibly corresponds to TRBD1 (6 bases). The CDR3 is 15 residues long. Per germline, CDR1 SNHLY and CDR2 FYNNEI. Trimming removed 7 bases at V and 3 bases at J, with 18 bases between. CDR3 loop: CASTPGRGNHYGYTF. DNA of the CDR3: TGTGCCAGCACCCCGGGGAGGGGGAATCACTATGGCTACACCTTC.

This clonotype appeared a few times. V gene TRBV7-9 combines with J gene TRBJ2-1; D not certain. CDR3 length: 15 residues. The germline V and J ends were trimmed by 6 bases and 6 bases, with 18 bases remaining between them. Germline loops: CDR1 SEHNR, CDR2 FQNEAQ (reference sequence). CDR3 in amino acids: CASSPKPFQPNEQFF. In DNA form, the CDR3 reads TGTGCCAGCAGTCCGAAGCCATTCCAGCCCAATGAGCAGTTCTTC.

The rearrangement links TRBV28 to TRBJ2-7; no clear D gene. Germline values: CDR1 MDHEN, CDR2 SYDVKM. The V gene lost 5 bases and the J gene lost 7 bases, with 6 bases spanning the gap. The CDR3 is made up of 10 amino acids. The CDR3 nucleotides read TGTGCCAGCAGTAGGATGGAGCAGTACTTC. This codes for CASSRMEQYF. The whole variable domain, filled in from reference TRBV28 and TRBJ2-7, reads DVKVTQSSRYLVKRTGEKVFLECVQDMDHENMFWYRQDPGLGLRLIYFSYDVKMKEKGDIPEGYSVSREKKERFSLILESASTNQTSMYLCASSRMEQYFGPGTRLTVT.

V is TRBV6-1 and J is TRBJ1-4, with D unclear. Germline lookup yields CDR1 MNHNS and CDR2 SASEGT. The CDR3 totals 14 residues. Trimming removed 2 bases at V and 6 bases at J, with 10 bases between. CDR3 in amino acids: CASSEFREYEKLFF. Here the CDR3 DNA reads TGTGCCAGCAGTGAATTCAGAGAATATGAAAAACTGTTTTTT.

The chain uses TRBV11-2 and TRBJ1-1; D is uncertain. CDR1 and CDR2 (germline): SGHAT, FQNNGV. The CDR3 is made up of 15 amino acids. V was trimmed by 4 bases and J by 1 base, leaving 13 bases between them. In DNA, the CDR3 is TGTGCCAGCAGCTCCATCGACACGTCGAACACTGAAGCTTTCTTT. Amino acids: CASSSIDTSNTEAFF.

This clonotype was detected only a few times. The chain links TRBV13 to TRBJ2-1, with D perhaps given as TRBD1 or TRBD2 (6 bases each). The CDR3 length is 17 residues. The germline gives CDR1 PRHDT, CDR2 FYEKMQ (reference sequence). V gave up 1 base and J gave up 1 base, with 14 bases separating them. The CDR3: CASSLDRGPLSYNEQFF. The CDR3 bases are TGTGCCAGCAGCTTAGATCGGGGGCCCTTATCCTACAATGAGCAGTTCTTC. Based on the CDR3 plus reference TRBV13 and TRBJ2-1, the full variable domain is AAGVIQSPRHLIKEKRETATLKCYPIPRHDTVYWYQQGPGQDPQFLISFYEKMQSDKGSIPDRFSAQQFSDYHSELNMSSLELGDSALYFCASSLDRGPLSYNEQFFGPGTRLTVL.